These 17 T cell receptor beta chains share one sample of origin, sequenced in a study of CD8+ T cells in alopecia areata. Isolated RNA was reverse transcribed into cDNA used as the sequencing template. Method: immunoSEQ multiplex PCR; TCRdb's copy keeps in-frame clones and lacks some. The repertoire holds approximately 280,000 clones, with 58% as singletons. Noted treatment: oral pan-JAK inhibitor, 5-10 mg twice daily. This sample comprised CD4+ T cells sorted from blood, obtained at week 24, from a patient treated with tofacitinib. The receptors shown here come from a human donor with alopecia areata.

There are a few counts of this clone. V usage is TRBV30 and J usage is TRBJ2-5, with D possibly matching TRBD1 (6 bases). This CDR3 is 13 amino acids long. The germline V gene has CDR1 GTSNPN and CDR2 SVGIG (reference sequence). Trimming pared 4 bases from V and 2 bases from J, leaving 11 bases between. The CDR3 spells CAWNRALQETQYF. The CDR3 DNA reads TGTGCCTGGAACAGGGCGTTACAAGAGACCCAGTACTTC.

The chain carries TRBV6-5 and TRBJ1-6, with TRBD1 as a possible D gene (6 bases). Germline V gives CDR1 MNHEY, CDR2 SVGAGI. The V gene lost 7 bases and the J gene lost 16 bases, with 14 bases spanning the gap. The CDR3 has 11 residues. This CDR3 is CASKGVGQLHF. The CDR3 DNA reads TGTGCCAGCAAGGGGGTAGGACAGCTCCACTTT.

The chain recombines TRBV7-6 with TRBJ2-5; 8 bases are a match to TRBD2. Losses at the gene ends were 4 bases for V and 5 bases for J; bases not matched to a gene: 12. The length of the CDR3 is 16 residues. Germline assignment: CDR1 SGHVS and CDR2 FNYEAQ. The CDR3 sequence is CASSSAMAGGFETQYF. CDR3 bases: TGTGCCAGCAGCTCAGCTATGGCGGGGGGTTTCGAGACCCAGTACTTC.

This clone showed up just a few times. The chain has TRBV6-5 and TRBJ2-3; no firm D call. Trimming removed 8 bases from V and 1 base from J, with 13 bases in between. This CDR3 region has 14 residues. CDR1 is MNHEY, CDR2 SVGAGI, per germline. This CDR3 is CASSRTPGTDTQYF. The CDR3 DNA follows: TGTGCCAGCTCTAGAACTCCAGGCACAGATACGCAGTATTTT.

The chain couples TRBV9 to TRBJ2-1, with unresolved D. CDR1 and CDR2 from the germline V gene are SGDLS and YYNGEE. This CDR3 has 11 amino acids. The V gene lost 0 bases and the J gene lost 9 bases, with 4 bases spanning the gap. As DNA, the CDR3 is TGTGCCAGCAGCGTAGAGGGTGAGCAGTTCTTC. Translating it yields CASSVEGEQFF.

This clone was counted a few times. The chain employs TRBV27 and TRBJ2-6; D not certain. Per the germline V gene, CDR1 is MNHEY and CDR2 is SMNVEV (reference sequence). The CDR3 runs to 14 residues. The V end lost 3 bases, the J end lost 8 bases, and 11 bases lay between the germline ends. CDR3 amino acids: CASSFVGVPNVLTF. The CDR3 DNA follows: TGTGCCAGCAGTTTCGTCGGCGTCCCCAACGTCCTGACTTTC.

Written as DNA, the CDR3 is TGTGCCTGGAGAGTGAGGGGGGCAGAAGATGGCTACACCTTC. This gives the protein CAWRVRGAEDGYTF. The chain joins TRBV30 to TRBJ1-2; perhaps TRBD1 as D (6 bases). The CDR3 sequence is 14 residues long. Germline V gives CDR1 GTSNPN, CDR2 SVGIG (reference sequence). The ends were cut back, 3 bases at V and 6 bases at J, with 17 bases in the middle.

The chain uses TRBV5-6 and TRBJ2-5, with 7 bases fitting TRBD1. Losses at the gene ends were 4 bases for V and 3 bases for J; bases not matched to a gene: 6. In germline, CDR1 is SGHDT, CDR2 YYEEEE. This CDR3 is built from 14 residues. CDR3 sequence: CASSPYGTEETQYF. In nucleotides, the CDR3 is TGTGCCAGCAGCCCATACGGGACAGAAGAGACCCAGTACTTC.

V usage is TRBV5-1 and J usage is TRBJ2-7; D is perhaps TRBD2 (5 bases). The CDR3 is made up of 13 amino acids. Germline V gives CDR1 SGHRS, CDR2 YFSETQ. The ends were cut back, 4 bases at V and 2 bases at J, with 10 bases in the middle. This CDR3 is CASSVRGAYEQYF. DNA for the CDR3: TGCGCCAGCAGCGTCCGGGGAGCCTACGAGCAGTACTTC. Variable domain in full (rest from reference TRBV5-1 and TRBJ2-7): KAGVTQTPRYLIKTRGQQVTLSCSPISGHRSVSWYQQTPGQGLQFLFEYFSETQRNKGNFPGRFSGRQFSNSRSEMNVSTLELGDSALYLCASSVRGAYEQYFGPGTRLTVT.

Worth noting for this clone: The sample holds other DNA sequences that translate to the same CDR3. J is TRBJ2-7 and V is TRBV30; the match to TRBD2 covers 8 bases. Germline CDR1 is GTSNPN and CDR2 is SVGIG (reference sequence). The length of the CDR3 is 12 residues. J was trimmed by 3 bases and V by 5 bases; bases with no gene match: 3. CDR3 in DNA: TGTGCCTGGTCTCGGGGGGGCTACGAGCAGTACTTC. Translated, it gives CAWSRGGYEQYF. The variable domain in full, completed from reference TRBV30 and TRBJ2-7, reads SQTIHQWPATLVQPVGSPLSLECTVEGTSNPNLYWYRQAAGRGLQLLFYSVGIGQISSEVPQNLSASRPQDRQFILSSKKLLLSDSGFYLCAWSRGGYEQYFGPGTRLTVT.

This chain links TRBV14 with TRBJ2-5; no reliable D call. With 3 bases removed from V and 6 bases from J, the gap between germline ends came to 8 bases. Germline CDR1 is SGHDN and CDR2 is FVKESK. This CDR3 is built from 12 residues. The CDR3 region is CASSQVPKTQYF. The CDR3 DNA reads TGTGCCAGCAGCCAGGTTCCTAAGACCCAGTACTTC.

This clone was seen a handful of times. The rearrangement joins TRBV9 to TRBJ2-7; D is unclear. CDR1 is SGDLS, CDR2 YYNGEE, per germline. Trimming stripped 0 bases from V and 5 bases from J, with 3 bases between. This CDR3 contains 11 residues. The CDR3 bases are TGTGCCAGCAGCGTAGACCACGAGCAGTACTTC. Its translation: CASSVDHEQYF.

This clone was seen more than once but under ten times. This rearrangement joins TRBV9 to TRBJ1-6; D gene ambiguous. The CDR3 is 15 amino acids. V lost 2 bases, J lost 7 bases, and 13 bases lay in between. CDR1 is SGDLS and CDR2 is YYNGEE in the germline V gene. CDR3 sequence (DNA): TGTGCCAGCAGCGTCGGGCAACACCTAAATTCACCCCTCCACTTT. Protein: CASSVGQHLNSPLHF.

This clone has more than one count but fewer than ten. The CDR3 DNA follows: TGCAGCGCCGGACTAGCGGGGAAAGAGACCCAGTACTTC. This gives the protein CSAGLAGKETQYF. The chain employs TRBV29-1 and TRBJ2-5; TRBD2 agrees at 12 bases. J was trimmed by 3 bases and V by 7 bases; bases with no gene match: 3. Germline values: CDR1 SQVTM, CDR2 ANQGSEA. The CDR3 sequence is 13 residues long.

The J gene is TRBJ2-7, the V gene TRBV9, with unresolved D. Trimming removed 2 bases at V and 6 bases at J, with 12 bases between. This CDR3 spans 13 amino acids. The germline V gene encodes CDR1 SGDLS and CDR2 YYNGEE. The CDR3 coding sequence is TGTGCCAGCAGCGTCGTTCCAACGGGCGAGCAGTACTTC. Translated: CASSVVPTGEQYF.

This clone has a handful of counts. The chain joins TRBV2 to TRBJ1-1; D uncertain. CDR3 length equals 14 residues. Trimming shortened V by 5 bases and J by 1 base, and 11 bases separated the two germline ends. The germline V gene encodes CDR1 SNHLY and CDR2 FYNNEI. DNA for the CDR3: TGTGCCAGCAGTCGTGAATCCGCGAACACTGAAGCTTTCTTT. It encodes CASSRESANTEAFF. The complete variable domain, with remaining parts taken from reference TRBV2 and TRBJ1-1, reads EPEVTQTPSHQVTQMGQEVILRCVPISNHLYFYWYRQILGQKVEFLVSFYNNEISEKSEIFDDQFSVERPDGSNFTLKIRSTKLEDSAMYFCASSRESANTEAFFGQGTRLTVV.

The rearrangement uses TRBV5-6 and TRBJ1-5; 9 bases are a match to TRBD1. After removal of 4 bases from V and 6 bases from J, the junction contained 11 bases not matched to a gene. Germline CDR1 reads SGHDT; CDR2 reads YYEEEE. The CDR3 is 16 amino acids. CDR3 in DNA: TGTGCCAGCAGCCCCGGACAGGGGTTTGGTGGTCAGCCCCAGCATTTT. Amino acid sequence: CASSPGQGFGGQPQHF. The entire variable domain, with the rest obtained from reference TRBV5-6 and TRBJ1-5, is as follows: DAGVTQSPTHLIKTRGQQVTLRCSPKSGHDTVSWYQQALGQGPQFIFQYYEEEERQRGNFPDRFSGHQFPNYSSELNVNALLLGDSALYLCASSPGQGFGGQPQHFGDGTRLSIL.